Below, one T cell receptor (beta chain) is given with its context. The data were taken from a study of T cell repertoires in cytomegalovirus infection. Study information: Public TCR beta signature analysis indicated the presence of both CMV infection and matching HLA type.

Germline CDR1 reads DFQATT; CDR2 reads SNEGSKA (reference sequence). V lost 6 bases to trimming and J lost 1 base, with 6 bases between them. The CDR3 is made up of 11 amino acids. TCRdb passed the reads through MiXCR, listing each CDR3 protein once. The sample holds approximately 200,000 distinct CDR3 sequences, 28% seen once. The sequencing input was PBMCs. The rearrangement joins TRBV20-1 to TRBJ1-1; D is unclear. The sequence came from a human donor in good health (CMV status not recorded). Some clones in this sample may be carry-over from other donors' samples. The DNA of the CDR3 is TGCAGTGCAAGACAGAACACTGAAGCTTTCTTT. Protein sequence: CSARQNTEAFF.